Given below is one TCR beta chain in context. The antigen is not known. For genomic DNA, unsorted samples relied on tens of millions of PBMCs. The data are from a study of shared clonotypes between healthy human individuals. Study outcomes and limitations: Sampling covered blood only; tissue repertoires likely differ.

With 0 bases removed from V and 0 bases from J, the gap between germline ends came to 11 bases. This CDR3 is 16 amino acids long. Germline V gene sequence: CDR1 SGHRS, CDR2 YFSETQ. The team ran DNA from unsorted PBMCs on ten immunoSEQ deep assay plates for sequencing. Libraries were prepared by immunoSEQ multiplex PCR; TCRdb keeps only in-frame clonotypes and omits some of them. The profile shows about 510,000 clones, about three quarters of them singletons. The TCR was taken from a woman between 35 and 50 years old in good health. Some clones in this sample may be carry-over from other donors' samples. The sequenced material came from PBMCs. V and J are TRBV5-1 and TRBJ2-3; D tentatively reads TRBD1 or TRBD2 (5 bases each). The CDR3 DNA sequence: TGCGCCAGCAGCTTGGAGAGGGGCCTCAGCACAGATACGCAGTATTTT. It yields the protein CASSLERGLSTDTQYF.